The 26 T cell receptor beta chains listed next were all sequenced from one sample in a study of blood T cell repertoires in COVID-19. This table comes from immunoSEQ multiplex PCR, and its TCRdb copy is limited to in-frame clones, with some not included. The sample consists of fewer than 95,000 clones, approximately 86% of them appearing once. The source material was peripheral blood. Receptors were obtained from a woman aged 80 or over with acute or convalescent COVID-19.

The rearrangement joins TRBV7-6 to TRBJ1-1; the match to TRBD1 covers 8 bases. Germline-derived CDR1 and CDR2 are SGHVS and FNYEAQ. This CDR3 contains 15 residues. V gave up 5 bases and J gave up 0 bases; unmatched junction bases: 5. The CDR3 DNA is TGTGCCAGCAGCCCGAGGACAGGGTTGAACACTGAAGCTTTCTTT. Its translation is CASSPRTGLNTEAFF.

The genes are TRBV19 and TRBJ1-1; D not resolved. Trimming took 3 bases from V and 0 from J, leaving 8 bases between them. The CDR3 consists of 14 residues. CDR1 is LNHDA and CDR2 is SQIVND in the germline V gene (reference sequence). The chain's CDR3 is CASSMLQLNTEAFF. CDR3 nucleotides: TGTGCCAGTAGTATGTTACAGCTGAACACTGAAGCTTTCTTT.

The chain recombines TRBV10-3 with TRBJ1-5, with a tentative D call TRBD1 (6 bases). Germline V lookup: CDR1 ENHRY, CDR2 SYGVKD. This CDR3 comprises 14 residues. V lost 3 bases and J lost 6, with 12 bases in between. The CDR3 DNA reads TGTGCCATCAGTGACGGCAGGGGTGGTCAGCCCCAGCATTTT. This sequence encodes CAISDGRGGQPQHF.

The J gene is TRBJ2-7, the V gene TRBV5-6, with 8 positions matching TRBD1. Germline loops: CDR1 SGHDT, CDR2 YYEEEE. After removal of 1 base from V and 8 bases from J, the junction contained 14 bases not matched to a gene. The CDR3 has 16 residues. CDR3 residues: CASSLRTGQGEGKQYF. Here the CDR3 DNA reads TGTGCCAGCAGCTTGAGGACCGGACAGGGAGAAGGGAAGCAGTACTTC.

The rearrangement uses TRBV15 and TRBJ1-2; 7 bases are a match to TRBD1. Germline CDR1 and CDR2: LNHNV and YYDKDF (reference sequence). This CDR3 has 15 residues. The junction had 7 bases not matched to a gene; V was cut back by 1 base and J by 5 bases. CDR3 sequence reads: CATSRVRDSVYGYTF. DNA of the CDR3: TGTGCCACCAGCAGAGTCCGGGACAGTGTTTATGGCTACACCTTC.

The chain combines TRBV9 with TRBJ2-3, with D possibly matching TRBD2 (6 bases). The CDR3 is 15 amino acids. V dropped 0 bases and J dropped 1 base, with 9 bases sitting between them. Germline V lookup: CDR1 SGDLS, CDR2 YYNGEE. The CDR3 loop is CASSVEPGGTDTQYF. As DNA, the CDR3 is TGTGCCAGCAGCGTAGAACCGGGGGGCACAGATACGCAGTATTTT.

In DNA form, the CDR3 reads TGTGCCAGCAGTTACTCTTTTCCCGGACAGGGTCAGCCCCAGCATTTT. It is translated as CASSYSFPGQGQPQHF. The rearrangement links TRBV6-5 to TRBJ1-5; 8 bases agree with TRBD1. V lost 0 bases, J lost 6 bases, and 7 bases stayed unmatched. The CDR3 extends over 16 amino acids. CDR1 and CDR2 (germline): MNHEY, SVGAGI.

The chain employs TRBV2 and TRBJ2-6; 7 bases are a match to TRBD1. Germline CDR1 and CDR2: SNHLY and FYNNEI. V dropped 2 bases and J dropped 5; count of bases not matched to a gene: 6. This CDR3 has 16 amino acids. DNA of the CDR3: TGTGCCAGCAGTGAATTCCGACAGGGCCGGGCCAACGTCCTGACTTTC. Its translation is CASSEFRQGRANVLTF. Full variable domain (remainder filled in from reference TRBV2 and TRBJ2-6): EPEVTQTPSHQVTQMGQEVILRCVPISNHLYFYWYRQILGQKVEFLVSFYNNEISEKSEIFDDQFSVERPDGSNFTLKIRSTKLEDSAMYFCASSEFRQGRANVLTFGAGSRLTVL.

V gene TRBV3-1 (or the pseudogene TRBV3-2) combines with J gene TRBJ2-1, with 15 bases lining up with TRBD2. The CDR3 sequence is 19 residues long. The ends lost 0 bases at V and 7 bases at J; junction bases unmatched: 10. The V gene's germline CDR1 is LGHDT and CDR2 YNNKEL (reference sequence). CDR3 region: CASSQDSGTSGRIGNEQFF. The CDR3 nucleotides read TGTGCCAGCAGCCAAGATTCGGGGACTAGCGGGAGGATAGGTAATGAGCAGTTCTTC.

The sample holds one count of this clone. This chain links TRBV7-2 with TRBJ1-2; TRBD1 aligns across 8 bases. Germline CDR1 and CDR2: SGHTA and FQGNSA. With V trimmed by 5 bases and J by 4 bases, 21 bases remained unmatched. The CDR3 has 19 amino acids. CDR3 in DNA: TGTGCCAGCAGCCCAACATCAGGGGGCGAGGGTCTGAGGGTCTATGGCTACACCTTC. This sequence encodes CASSPTSGGEGLRVYGYTF.

V usage is TRBV9 and J usage is TRBJ1-4, with TRBD1 matching over 8 bases. The CDR3 totals 16 residues. V lost 3 bases to trimming and J lost 1 base; unmatched junction nucleotides: 5. Germline V gene lookup returns CDR1 SGDLS and CDR2 YYNGEE. The CDR3 DNA reads as TGTGCCAGCAGCGACGGGACAGGTCGAACTAATGAAAAACTGTTTTTT. This sequence encodes CASSDGTGRTNEKLFF.

The chain links TRBV3-1 (or the pseudogene TRBV3-2) to TRBJ1-2; a weak D match, TRBD1 (5 bases). The CDR3 is 13 amino acids. Deletions cut 3 bases from V and 6 bases from J, with 11 bases between. CDR1 is LGHDT and CDR2 is YNNKEL in the germline V gene (reference sequence). The CDR3 here is CASSQGTLNGYTF. The CDR3, as DNA: TGTGCCAGCAGCCAGGGGACTTTGAATGGCTACACCTTC.

The V gene is TRBV6-5, the J gene TRBJ2-1, with no clear D. The V and J ends lost 8 bases and 9 bases respectively, with 20 bases between them. The CDR3 is 14 amino acids. Germline V gene data show CDR1 as MNHEY and CDR2 as SVGAGI. CDR3 residues: CASQPQSLPSEQFF. The CDR3 region has the DNA TGTGCCAGCCAACCCCAGTCTCTCCCCTCTGAGCAGTTCTTC.

V gene TRBV5-1 combines with J gene TRBJ2-2; tentative D call: TRBD1 (5 bases). V lost 0 bases, J lost 0 bases, and 9 bases lay in between. The CDR3 spans 16 residues. Germline V CDR1 and CDR2: SGHRS, YFSETQ. DNA of the CDR3: TGCGCCAGCAGCTTGGCTTCAGGGACGAACACCGGGGAGCTGTTTTTT. Translation gives CASSLASGTNTGELFF.

V is TRBV2 and J is TRBJ2-7; 12 positions agree with TRBD1. This CDR3 is built from 16 residues. The junction had 10 bases not matched to a gene; V was cut back by 7 bases and J by 3 bases. Germline V gene data show CDR1 as SNHLY and CDR2 as FYNNEI. CDR3 in amino acids: CASNSGTGGEIYEQYF. CDR3 DNA sequence: TGTGCCAGCAACTCAGGGACAGGGGGCGAGATCTACGAGCAGTACTTC.

The CDR3 sequence: CASSEALLRIYPDYEQYF. In DNA form, the CDR3 reads TGTGCCAGCAGTGAAGCGCTTCTTCGGATCTACCCCGACTATGAGCAGTACTTC. The gene calls are TRBV2 and TRBJ2-7; the D gene is possibly TRBD2 (5 bases). The CDR3 runs 18 residues. Looked up from germline, CDR1 is SNHLY and CDR2 is FYNNEI. Trimming stripped 0 bases from V and 7 bases from J, with 25 bases between.

The chain employs TRBV5-1 and TRBJ2-7; the D gene is possibly TRBD1 (5 bases). The CDR3 sequence is 13 residues long. The germline V gene encodes CDR1 SGHRS and CDR2 YFSETQ. Trimming removed 3 bases from V and 2 bases from J, with 9 bases in between. The chain's CDR3 is CASSSTVTYEQYF. CDR3 nucleotide sequence: TGCGCCAGCAGCTCGACAGTTACCTACGAGCAGTACTTC.

The table lists this clone with a count of one. V and J are TRBV3-1 (or the pseudogene TRBV3-2) and TRBJ2-7; D is undetermined. Trimming took 0 bases from V and 1 from J, leaving 7 bases between them. Germline loops: CDR1 LGHDT, CDR2 YNNKEL (reference sequence). The CDR3 runs to 14 residues. CDR3: CASSQDRGSYEQYF. CDR3 nucleotide sequence: TGTGCCAGCAGCCAAGATCGCGGATCCTACGAGCAGTACTTC.

CDR3 DNA sequence: TGTGCCAGCAGCTCCGGGACAGGGAGTTTCTTT. The encoded protein is CASSSGTGSFF. The chain has TRBV7-9 and TRBJ1-1, with TRBD1 matching 9 bases. V shed 4 bases, J shed 13 bases, and the junction held 4 bases outside the gene matches. This CDR3 contains 11 residues. Per germline, CDR1 SEHNR and CDR2 FQNEAQ (reference sequence).

The count of this clone is one. This rearrangement joins TRBV14 to TRBJ1-4; possibly TRBD1 for D (6 bases). V lost 3 bases, J lost 6 bases, and 17 bases lay in between. The CDR3 is 16 residues long. Looked up from germline, CDR1 is SGHDN and CDR2 is FVKESK. CDR3 DNA sequence: TGTGCCAGCAGCCAGACGCCCGGGACAACAGATGAAAAACTGTTTTTT. Protein sequence: CASSQTPGTTDEKLFF.

The sample holds a few counts of this clone. The chain employs TRBV7-2 and TRBJ1-3; D gene unclear. This CDR3 spans 15 amino acids. Germline CDR1 reads SGHTA; CDR2 reads FQGNSA. Deletions cut 2 bases from V and 2 bases from J, with 10 bases between. The CDR3 loop reads CASSLWEGAGNTIYF. The CDR3 DNA reads as TGTGCCAGCAGCTTATGGGAGGGAGCTGGAAACACCATATATTTT.

This sequence joins TRBV5-4 and TRBJ1-2, with a weak D call TRBD1 (5 bases). The CDR3 contains 15 residues. The V end was cut by 3 bases, the J end by 4 bases, with 16 bases between. Germline V gene data show CDR1 as SGHNT and CDR2 as YYREEE (reference sequence). The CDR3 region is CASSSGGEHGYGYTF. DNA of the CDR3: TGTGCCAGCAGCTCCGGGGGGGAGCACGGCTATGGCTACACCTTC.

This clone was seen a few times. This sequence joins TRBV24-1 and TRBJ1-5; 7 positions agree with TRBD1. Germline-derived CDR1 and CDR2 are KGHDR and SFDVKD. V shed 4 bases, J shed 4 bases, and the junction held 6 bases outside the gene matches. This CDR3 comprises 15 residues. The chain's CDR3 is CATSDLGQLNQPQHF. DNA for the CDR3: TGTGCCACCAGTGACCTGGGACAGTTAAATCAGCCCCAGCATTTT.

This clone has just one count. This rearrangement joins TRBV18 to TRBJ1-5; D is ambiguous. V gave up 6 bases and J gave up 3 bases, with 15 bases separating them. CDR1 KGHSH and CDR2 LQKENI come from the germline V gene. This CDR3 spans 15 amino acids. CDR3 sequence (DNA): TGTGCCAGCTCGTCAGAGGGCGGATTCAATCAGCCCCAGCATTTT. Encoded protein: CASSSEGGFNQPQHF.

Here the CDR3 DNA reads TGTGCCAGTAGACCCCAACAGGGGTGGTACTATGGCTACACCTTC. It encodes CASRPQQGWYYGYTF. The chain is built from TRBV19 and TRBJ1-2, with 7 bases matching TRBD1. The CDR3 runs to 15 residues. Unmatched junction bases numbered 10, after V lost 6 bases and J lost 3 bases. The germline V gene has CDR1 LNHDA and CDR2 SQIVND (reference sequence).

The V gene is TRBV28, the J gene TRBJ2-1; 11 bases line up with TRBD2. Germline V gene data show CDR1 as MDHEN and CDR2 as SYDVKM. This CDR3 spans 16 amino acids. V dropped 4 bases and J dropped 7; count of bases not matched to a gene: 9. In DNA, the CDR3 is TGTGCCAGCAGTTCCACTAGCGGGGGCCCCTGGAATGAGCAGTTCTTC. It encodes CASSSTSGGPWNEQFF.